This TCR beta chain was documented in a study of T cell changes during pregnancy in multiple sclerosis. The CDR3 is made up of 16 amino acids. V gave up 2 bases and J gave up 3 bases, with 17 bases separating them. Germline V lookup: CDR1 LGHNA, CDR2 YNFKEQ. Here immunoSEQ multiplex PCR was the method, and the copy in TCRdb shows in-frame clones only, minus some. This sample has 80,000 or so clones, with about 91% found just once. The count of this clone is one. The chain joins TRBV4-2 to TRBJ2-7; D is uncertain. This sample comprised peripheral blood, obtained before pregnancy. This receptor was obtained from a female donor with multiple sclerosis, enrolled in a pregnancy study. DNA of the CDR3: TGTGCCAGCAGCCAAACGTTCGAGACAAGCCTCTACGAGCAGTACTTC. Protein sequence: CASSQTFETSLYEQYF.